This T cell receptor (beta chain) was profiled in a study of cytomegalovirus exposure and HLA in healthy donors. Study in general: There were approximately 400 genotyped donors. Of these, 81% fell in the genetic ancestry cluster associated with self-reported Caucasian donors. Findings of the study overall: Accurate HLA-A and HLA-B prediction from TCR beta sequences was reported for most subjects. Rarity held for most TCR sequences, but there were some public TCRs that occurred in many donors. In a later analysis, HLA-C alleles had the fewest associated TCRs, DRB1 alleles the most.

The CDR3 sequence is 13 residues long. The germline CDR1 and CDR2 sequences are LNHDA and SQIVND (reference sequence). V gave up 3 bases and J gave up 1 base, with 6 bases separating them. With respect to this clone: Its antigen is not known.

PCR involved 60 Vbeta and 13 Jbeta primers. Only in-frame clones appear in the TCRdb table, and some are missing; sequencing was by immunoSEQ multiplex PCR. The sample lists tens of thousands of clones, 75% occurring once. The V call is TRBV19, the J call TRBJ2-5; no clear D gene. This TCR derives from a man aged 70 or older in good health and CMV-seronegative. Sequenced input: PBMCs. CDR3 in amino acids: CASSMASQETQYF. CDR3 sequence (DNA): TGTGCCAGTAGTATGGCCAGCCAAGAGACCCAGTACTTC.